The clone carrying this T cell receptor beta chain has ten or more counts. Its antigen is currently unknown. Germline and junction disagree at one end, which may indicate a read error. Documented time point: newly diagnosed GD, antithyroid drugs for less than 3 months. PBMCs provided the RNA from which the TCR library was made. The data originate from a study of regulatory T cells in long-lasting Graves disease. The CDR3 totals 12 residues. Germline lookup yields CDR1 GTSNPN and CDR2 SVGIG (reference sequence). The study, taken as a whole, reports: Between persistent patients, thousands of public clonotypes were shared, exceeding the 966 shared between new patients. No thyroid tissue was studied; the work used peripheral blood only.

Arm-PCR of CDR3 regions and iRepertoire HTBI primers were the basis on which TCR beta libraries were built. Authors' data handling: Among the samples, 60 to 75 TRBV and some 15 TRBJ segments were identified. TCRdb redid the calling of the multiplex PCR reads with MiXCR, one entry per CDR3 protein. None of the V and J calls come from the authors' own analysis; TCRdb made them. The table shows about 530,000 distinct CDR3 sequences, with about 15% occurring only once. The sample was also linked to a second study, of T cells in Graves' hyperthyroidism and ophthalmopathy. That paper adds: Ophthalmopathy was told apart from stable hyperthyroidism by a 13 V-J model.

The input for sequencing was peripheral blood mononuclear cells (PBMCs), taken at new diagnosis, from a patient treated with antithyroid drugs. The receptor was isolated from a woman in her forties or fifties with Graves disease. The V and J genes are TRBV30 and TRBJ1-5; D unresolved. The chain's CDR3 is CAWTGPGQTQHF. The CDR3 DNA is TGTGCCTGGACTGGGCCGGGTCAGACCCAGCATTTT.